This T cell receptor beta chain stems from a study of CD8 T cells in ankylosing spondylitis. Study-level findings and limits: Made up of eight or nine highly homologous variants, a TCR beta motif appeared characteristic of ankylosing spondylitis blood. Both synovial fluid and blood in reactive arthritis had previously been reported to carry some motif variants. In ankylosing spondylitis patients, matched synovial fluid reportedly showed significant enrichment of disease-linked clones.

This clonotype was picked up many times. Its antigen remains unidentified. TCRdb re-called the 5' RACE reads through MiXCR, storing one row per CDR3 protein. There are around 150,000 distinct CDR3 sequences in the sample; more than 5.5% occur only once, and 12% lies in the top ten. There are 16 residues in the CDR3. V was pared by 0 bases and J by 0 bases, with 2 bases of the junction left unmatched. Per the germline V gene, CDR1 is SGDLS and CDR2 is YYNGEE. The source of this sequence is a female donor with ankylosing spondylitis or in good health (not recorded which). The J gene is TRBJ1-4, the V gene TRBV9; TRBD1 aligns across 7 bases. Sequencing input: blood, either unsorted or a sorted T cell fraction (not recorded which). CDR3 amino acids: CASSVATGATNEKLFF. The CDR3, as DNA: TGTGCCAGCAGCGTAGCAACAGGGGCAACTAATGAAAAACTGTTTTTT.